Sequencing of this T cell receptor beta chain was carried out in a study of T cell responses to AZD1222 COVID-19 vaccine. General study points: Repertoire sampling occurred only after the peak T cell response. Donors were mostly white British, more females; clonal diversity possibly underestimated. Spike-specific TCR depth and breadth grew after two AZD1222 doses. The CD4 TCRs associated with vaccination extended across spike and predominated at 160-218 and 743-854.

Germline CDR1 MDHEN, CDR2 SYDVKM. Trimming shortened V by 10 bases and J by 0 bases, and 13 bases separated the two germline ends. The CDR3 totals 14 residues. Produced via immunoSEQ multiplex PCR; TCRdb's table is partial and in-frame only. The sample carries around 130,000 clones, 88% recorded once. For this clone: Antigen: not known.

V usage is TRBV28 and J usage is TRBJ1-5, with D unresolved. This specimen consisted of peripheral blood, obtained 28 days after the second AZD1222 dose. This clonotype was obtained from an adult who received the AZD1222 COVID-19 vaccine. This chain's CDR3 is CATAGVYSNQPQHF. CDR3 coding DNA: TGTGCCACCGCGGGAGTCTATAGCAATCAGCCCCAGCATTTT.